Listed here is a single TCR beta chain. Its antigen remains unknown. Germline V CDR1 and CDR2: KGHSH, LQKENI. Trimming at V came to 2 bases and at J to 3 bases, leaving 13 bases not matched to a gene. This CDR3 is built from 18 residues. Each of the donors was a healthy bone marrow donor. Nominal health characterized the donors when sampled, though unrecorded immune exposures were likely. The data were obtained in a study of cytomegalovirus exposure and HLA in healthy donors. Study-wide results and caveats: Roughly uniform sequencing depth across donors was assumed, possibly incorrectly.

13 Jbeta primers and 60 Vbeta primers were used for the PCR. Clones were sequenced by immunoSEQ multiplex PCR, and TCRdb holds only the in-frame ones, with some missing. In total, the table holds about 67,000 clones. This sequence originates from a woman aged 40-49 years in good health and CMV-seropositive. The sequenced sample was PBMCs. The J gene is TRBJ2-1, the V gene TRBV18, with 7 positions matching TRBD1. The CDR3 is CASSPATPGRTGYNEQFF. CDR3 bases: TGTGCCAGCTCACCAGCGACCCCCGGTAGGACAGGCTACAATGAGCAGTTCTTC.